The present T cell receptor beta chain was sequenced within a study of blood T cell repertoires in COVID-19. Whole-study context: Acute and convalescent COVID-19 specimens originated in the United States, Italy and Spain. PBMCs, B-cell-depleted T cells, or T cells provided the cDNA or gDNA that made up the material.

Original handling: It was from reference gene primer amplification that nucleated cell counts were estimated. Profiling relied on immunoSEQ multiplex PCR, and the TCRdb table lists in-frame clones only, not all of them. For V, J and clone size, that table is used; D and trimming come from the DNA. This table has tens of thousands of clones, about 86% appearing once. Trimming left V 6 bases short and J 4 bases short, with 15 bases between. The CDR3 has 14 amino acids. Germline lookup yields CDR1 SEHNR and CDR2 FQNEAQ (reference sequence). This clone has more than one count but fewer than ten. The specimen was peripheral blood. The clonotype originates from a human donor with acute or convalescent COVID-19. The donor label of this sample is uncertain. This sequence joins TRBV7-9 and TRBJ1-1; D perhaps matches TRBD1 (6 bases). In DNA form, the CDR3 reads TGTGCCAGCAGTTACTTCAGGGGCAGCACTGAAGCTTTCTTT. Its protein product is CASSYFRGSTEAFF.